The subject of this entry is one T cell receptor (beta chain). The antigen remains undetermined. These data come from a study of beta chain features in type 1 diabetes. General study findings and limits: There was a moderate but significant shortening of TCRB CDR3s in all four CD4+ subsets of Type 1 diabetes patients.

Trimming stripped 3 bases from V and 9 bases from J, with 16 bases between. CDR1 is SGHDN and CDR2 is FVKESK in the germline V gene. CDR3 length: 14 amino acids. Expressed TCRB transcripts were sequenced because the entire RNA isolate underwent reverse transcription. Regulatory, naive and central memory T cell samples averaged around 3.6 million reads. Here immunoSEQ multiplex PCR was the method, and the copy in TCRdb shows in-frame clones only, minus some. This sample has roughly 340,000 clones, with roughly 12% found just once. The chain uses TRBV14 and TRBJ2-3; tentatively, D is TRBD2 (5 bases). The specimen was naive CD4+ T cells from blood. The receptor's source is a woman under 30 with type 1 diabetes. The CDR3 nucleotides are TGTGCCAGCAGCCAGGCCTCGGTGGCGGGCACGCAGTATTTT. Its protein is CASSQASVAGTQYF. The full variable domain, in which reference TRBV14 and TRBJ2-3 provide the parts outside the CDR3, is EAGVTQFPSHSVIEKGQTVTLRCDPISGHDNLYWYRRVMGKEIKFLLHFVKESKQDESGMPNNRFLAERTGGTYSTLKVQPAELEDSGVYFCASSQASVAGTQYFGPGTRLTVL.